The 21 T cell receptor beta chains reported below all come from one sample, sequenced in a study of T-cell memory formation after mild COVID-19. TCRdb used MiXCR to reprocess the 5' RACE reads, holding one entry per CDR3 protein. The repertoire holds around 500,000 distinct CDR3 sequences, with 15% to 20% as singletons. Sequencing was done on a sample of PBMCs or a T cell subset sorted from them (not recorded which). These receptors originate from an adult woman who had mild COVID-19 (a few samples of this study predate the infection). Cell type and time point are not known.

There are a few counts of this clonotype. The chain employs TRBV5-1 and TRBJ2-7; TRBD2 matches at 7 bases. Germline CDR1 is SGHRS and CDR2 is YFSETQ. CDR3 length: 14 residues. Germline trimming cut 4 bases from V and 4 bases from J; bases unmatched to any gene: 8. CDR3 loop: CASSREASGYEQYF. DNA for the CDR3: TGCGCCAGCAGCCGGGAGGCTAGCGGATACGAGCAGTACTTC. The full variable domain, its missing parts supplied by reference TRBV5-1 and TRBJ2-7, is KAGVTQTPRYLIKTRGQQVTLSCSPISGHRSVSWYQQTPGQGLQFLFEYFSETQRNKGNFPGRFSGRQFSNSRSEMNVSTLELGDSALYLCASSREASGYEQYFGPGTRLTVT.

This sequence joins TRBV5-1 and TRBJ1-3; 7 bases fit TRBD1. Losses at the gene ends were 4 bases for V and 0 bases for J; bases not matched to a gene: 7. CDR3 length equals 16 residues. From germline, CDR1 is SGHRS and CDR2 YFSETQ. CDR3 sequence: CASSAGTAGSGNTIYF. CDR3 nucleotides: TGCGCCAGCAGCGCGGGGACAGCTGGCTCTGGAAACACCATATATTTT. Variable domain in full (rest from reference TRBV5-1 and TRBJ1-3): KAGVTQTPRYLIKTRGQQVTLSCSPISGHRSVSWYQQTPGQGLQFLFEYFSETQRNKGNFPGRFSGRQFSNSRSEMNVSTLELGDSALYLCASSAGTAGSGNTIYFGEGSWLTVV.

This clonotype was counted ten times or more. The rearrangement uses TRBV7-9 and TRBJ2-5, with D perhaps matching TRBD2 (6 bases). This CDR3 has 14 residues. V lost 1 base and J 7 bases, leaving 13 bases between the germline ends. CDR1 is SEHNR, CDR2 FQNEAQ, per germline (reference sequence). The CDR3 spells CASSLGSSGGTQYF. In nucleotides, the CDR3 is TGTGCCAGCAGCTTAGGTTCCTCCGGGGGGACCCAGTACTTC.

The sample holds a few counts of this clonotype. V and J are TRBV12-3 or TRBV12-4 and TRBJ1-2; 7 bases match TRBD1. The CDR3 has 13 amino acids. The trim removed 5 bases at V and 4 bases at J, leaving 4 bases unmatched. Here the CDR3 reads CASSGGQTYGYTF. CDR3 sequence (DNA): TGTGCCAGCAGTGGGGGACAGACCTATGGCTACACCTTC.

This clonotype was seen at least ten times. The chain links TRBV25-1 to TRBJ2-1; no reliable D call. Between the trimmed V and J ends, which lost 5 bases and 3 bases, there was a span of 11 bases. The CDR3 has 14 amino acids. Per the germline V gene, CDR1 is MGHDK and CDR2 is SYGVNS. The CDR3 DNA sequence: TGTGCCAGCAGTCAGTCCGACTTCTACAATGAGCAGTTCTTC. Translated: CASSQSDFYNEQFF.

The V call is TRBV3-1, the J call TRBJ2-2; the D is unclear. This CDR3 has 16 residues. The ends were cut back, 8 bases at V and 1 base at J, with 17 bases in the middle. CDR1 and CDR2 (germline): LGHDT, YNNKEL (reference sequence). The CDR3 DNA is TGTGCCAGCGCTTTCTCTATTCGGCAGAACACCGGGGAGCTGTTTTTT. It encodes CASAFSIRQNTGELFF.

A single count supports this clonotype. The gene calls are TRBV12-3 or TRBV12-4 and TRBJ1-5, with TRBD1 as a possible D gene (6 bases). Trimming removed 6 bases from V and 7 bases from J, with 13 bases in between. This CDR3 spans 13 amino acids. The CDR3 region is CASRTGRWQPQHF. The CDR3 nucleotides read TGTGCCAGCAGAACAGGGAGATGGCAGCCCCAGCATTTT.

This clonotype has more than one count but fewer than ten. V gene TRBV29-1 combines with J gene TRBJ2-4, with D perhaps TRBD2 (6 bases). V was clipped by 2 bases and J by 4 bases, with 27 bases between them. The CDR3 length is 19 residues. CDR1 is SQVTM, CDR2 ANQGSEA, per germline. The CDR3: CSVEIFETTRPSGKNIQYF. DNA for the CDR3: TGCAGCGTTGAAATCTTTGAGACTACCCGGCCGAGCGGGAAAAACATTCAGTACTTC.

This sequence joins TRBV4-3 and TRBJ1-1, with D perhaps matching TRBD1 (6 bases). CDR1 and CDR2 (germline): LGHNA, YSLEER. V dropped 3 bases and J dropped 10 bases, with 15 bases sitting between them. The CDR3 consists of 13 residues. CDR3 DNA sequence: TGCGCCAGCAGCCAGGGACACCTCTCGGGAGCTTTCTTT. Translation gives CASSQGHLSGAFF.

This chain links TRBV7-2 with TRBJ1-6; no clear D. V was pared by 3 bases and J by 13 bases, with 10 bases between. Germline V gene sequence: CDR1 SGHTA, CDR2 FQGNSA. This CDR3 contains 12 residues. The CDR3 sequence is CASSLSSTPLHF. In DNA form, the CDR3 reads TGTGCCAGCAGCTTGTCCAGTACCCCCCTCCACTTT. The full variable domain, rest sourced from reference TRBV7-2 and TRBJ1-6, is GAGVSQSPSNKVTEKGKDVELRCDPISGHTALYWYRQSLGQGLEFLIYFQGNSAPDKSGLPSDRFSAERTGGSVSTLTIQRTQQEDSAVYLCASSLSSTPLHFGNGTRLTVT.

Points on this clonotype: One end of the junction does not line up with germline, which may come from a read error. The genes are TRBV5-1 and TRBJ2-3, with no clear D. Germline-derived CDR1 and CDR2 are SGHRS and YFSETQ. This CDR3 is 15 amino acids long. The CDR3 protein is CASNLETFWTDTQYF. The CDR3 region has the DNA TGCGCCAGCAACTTGGAAACGTTTTGGACAGATACGCAGTATTTT.

The gene calls are TRBV10-3 and TRBJ2-7, with a possible D match to TRBD1 (5 bases). Looked up from germline, CDR1 is ENHRY and CDR2 is SYGVKD. The CDR3 has 13 amino acids. The V end was cut by 7 bases, the J end by 3 bases, with 13 bases between. This CDR3 reads CAITYRTDYEQYF. The DNA of the CDR3 is TGTGCCATCACCTACAGGACGGACTACGAGCAGTACTTC.

The CDR3 protein is CASSSTGVEPQHF. The DNA for the CDR3 is TGTGCCAGCAGCTCTACAGGGGTGGAGCCCCAGCATTTT. V is TRBV7-2 and J is TRBJ1-5, with TRBD1 matching over 7 bases. Germline CDR1 reads SGHTA; CDR2 reads FQGNSA. This CDR3 comprises 13 residues. After removal of 4 bases from V and 8 bases from J, the junction contained 5 bases not matched to a gene.

This clonotype was detected only a few times. The DNA of the CDR3 is TGTGCCAGCGGGATTGGGAGAAATCAAGGTTCACCCCTCCACTTT. Translated, it gives CASGIGRNQGSPLHF. The chain has TRBV9 and TRBJ1-6; no clear D. CDR3 size: 15 residues. CDR1 and CDR2 from the germline V gene are SGDLS and YYNGEE. The V and J ends lost 7 bases and 9 bases respectively, with 20 bases between them.

In its sample, this clonotype was seen many times. CDR3: CASSLALGSGAFF. CDR3 bases: TGCGCCAGCAGCTTGGCTCTGGGCTCAGGAGCTTTCTTT. The V call is TRBV5-1, the J call TRBJ1-1; no definite D call. CDR1 SGHRS and CDR2 YFSETQ come from the germline V gene. CDR3 length equals 13 residues. Trimming took 0 bases from V and 10 from J, leaving 13 bases between them. Looking up the rest from reference TRBV5-1 and TRBJ1-1 gives the full variable domain: KAGVTQTPRYLIKTRGQQVTLSCSPISGHRSVSWYQQTPGQGLQFLFEYFSETQRNKGNFPGRFSGRQFSNSRSEMNVSTLELGDSALYLCASSLALGSGAFFGQGTRLTVV.

CDR3 sequence: CASSSSSRDPRDQPQHF. DNA for the CDR3: TGTGCCAGCAGTTCGTCAAGCCGGGACCCGAGGGATCAGCCCCAGCATTTT. The V and J genes are TRBV27 and TRBJ1-5, with D possibly matching TRBD1 (5 bases). V dropped 4 bases and J dropped 5 bases, with 21 bases sitting between them. Germline V CDR1 and CDR2: MNHEY, SMNVEV (reference sequence). The CDR3 loop spans 17 amino acids.

The chain recombines TRBV5-6 with TRBJ1-2, with D perhaps matching TRBD1 (5 bases). Per the germline V gene, CDR1 is SGHDT and CDR2 is YYEEEE. Between the trimmed V and J ends, which lost 4 bases and 8 bases, there was a span of 15 bases. This CDR3 has 13 amino acids. CDR3 residues: CASSLTKGPGYTF. The CDR3 bases are TGTGCCAGCAGCCTAACAAAGGGGCCCGGCTACACCTTC.

At least ten counts were recorded for this clonotype. The chain employs TRBV24-1 and TRBJ2-3; maybe TRBD1 (5 bases). Trimming shortened V by 7 bases and J by 0 bases, and 13 bases separated the two germline ends. CDR1 is KGHDR and CDR2 is SFDVKD in the germline V gene. The CDR3 totals 15 residues. The CDR3 DNA is TGTGCCACCAGAGACAGTTTAACTAGCACAGATACGCAGTATTTT. Protein sequence: CATRDSLTSTDTQYF.

The chain carries TRBV18 and TRBJ2-7; D uncertain. V was clipped by 2 bases and J by 5 bases, with 16 bases between them. Germline V gene data show CDR1 as KGHSH and CDR2 as LQKENI. This CDR3 is 15 amino acids long. CDR3 loop: CASSPKVKQPDEQYF. The CDR3 bases are TGTGCCAGCTCACCAAAGGTCAAACAGCCGGACGAGCAGTACTTC.

This chain joins TRBV19 and TRBJ2-3, with 8 bases identical to TRBD2. The CDR3 contains 15 residues. CDR1 and CDR2 (germline): LNHDA, SQIVND (reference sequence). The V and J ends lost 5 bases and 4 bases, in that order; junction bases with no gene match: 8. The CDR3 DNA sequence: TGTGCCAGTAGTTCTTTAGCGGGGAGATCAGATACGCAGTATTTT. Translation: CASSSLAGRSDTQYF.

The chain employs TRBV3-1 and TRBJ1-1, with D possibly being TRBD1 (5 bases). The CDR3 totals 16 residues. The V and J ends lost 1 base and 6 bases respectively, with 18 bases between them. Germline V gene lookup returns CDR1 LGHDT and CDR2 YNNKEL (reference sequence). CDR3 sequence reads: CASSQGPPGLGAEAFF. In DNA form, the CDR3 reads TGTGCCAGCAGCCAAGGCCCCCCAGGGTTGGGCGCTGAAGCTTTCTTT.